A single sample gave rise to the 27 T cell receptor beta chains below, sequenced in a study of T-cell memory formation after mild COVID-19. TCRdb ran MiXCR on the 5' RACE reads and lists one entry per CDR3 protein. The repertoire has 350,000 to 400,000 distinct CDR3 sequences, approximately 15% of them found once; the top ten carry around 22%. Sequenced sample: PBMCs or a T cell subset sorted from them (not recorded which). These receptors were collected from a man younger than 35 who had mild COVID-19 (a few samples of this study predate the infection). Cell type and time point are not known.

This clonotype came up a few times. This sequence joins TRBV27 and TRBJ2-3; D may be TRBD1 (6 bases). Trimming removed 6 bases from V and 5 bases from J, with 12 bases in between. This CDR3 has 13 amino acids. From germline, CDR1 is MNHEY and CDR2 SMNVEV (reference sequence). CDR3 in amino acids: CASSPGDQDTQYF. The CDR3 DNA follows: TGTGCCAGCAGCCCAGGGGATCAAGATACGCAGTATTTT.

The chain employs TRBV7-2 and TRBJ2-1; TRBD2 matches 8 bases. This CDR3 has 15 residues. The germline gives CDR1 SGHTA, CDR2 FQGNSA. Trimming at V came to 3 bases and at J to 8 bases, leaving 9 bases not matched to a gene. The CDR3 region has the DNA TGTGCCAGCAGCTTGACTATCGGGGGGGCACATGAGCAGTTCTTC. Translating it yields CASSLTIGGAHEQFF.

This clonotype was seen more than once but under ten times. The chain links TRBV2 to TRBJ1-1, with 7 bases identical to TRBD1. Germline CDR1 and CDR2: SNHLY and FYNNEI. Trimming removed 9 bases from V and 1 base from J; junction bases left unmatched: 8. This CDR3 has 14 residues. This chain's CDR3 is CASSDRVGNTEAFF. For the CDR3, the DNA is TGTGCCAGTTCCGACAGGGTCGGGAACACTGAAGCTTTCTTT.

This clonotype has just one count. The chain uses TRBV29-1 and TRBJ2-1, with no clear D. Trimming removed 4 bases from V and 10 bases from J, with 14 bases in between. CDR3 length equals 12 residues. The germline CDR1 and CDR2 sequences are SQVTM and ANQGSEA. The CDR3 nucleotides read TGCAGCGTTGTATCCCATGGCAGAGAGCAGTTCTTC. Amino acids: CSVVSHGREQFF.

V usage is TRBV24-1 and J usage is TRBJ2-3, with D possibly matching TRBD2 (6 bases). The CDR3 runs to 17 residues. The germline gives CDR1 KGHDR, CDR2 SFDVKD. V was pared by 5 bases and J by 7 bases, with 24 bases between. CDR3 amino acids: CATSAPSGAGGLYTQYF. CDR3 nucleotide sequence: TGTGCCACCAGTGCCCCGAGTGGTGCCGGAGGGCTATATACGCAGTATTTT.

This clonotype has just a few counts. V and J are TRBV24-1 and TRBJ1-1; no clear D. The V end was cut by 6 bases, the J end by 7 bases, with 11 bases between. This CDR3 is built from 12 residues. CDR1 is KGHDR and CDR2 is SFDVKD in the germline V gene. The CDR3 DNA sequence: TGTGCCACCAGTCGGAGATACGTTGAAGCTTTCTTT. Protein sequence: CATSRRYVEAFF.

This clonotype was recorded many times. The V call is TRBV6-2 or TRBV6-3, the J call TRBJ2-2; TRBD2 might be the D (5 bases). The CDR3 runs to 16 residues. The V gene lost 6 bases and the J gene lost 2 bases, with 16 bases spanning the gap. In germline, CDR1 is MNHEY, CDR2 SVGEGT. The chain's CDR3 is CASSRTRVRNTGELFF. The CDR3 DNA reads as TGTGCCAGCAGCCGGACGCGGGTGAGAAACACCGGGGAGCTGTTTTTT.

At least ten counts were recorded for this clonotype. The chain joins TRBV7-9 to TRBJ2-5; D call uncertain. Trimming took 6 bases from V and 2 from J, leaving 7 bases between them. The CDR3 is made up of 12 amino acids. Per germline, CDR1 SEHNR and CDR2 FQNEAQ (reference sequence). The CDR3 here is CASRTEQETQYF. CDR3 sequence (DNA): TGTGCCAGCAGAACTGAACAAGAGACCCAGTACTTC.

This clonotype has a handful of counts. This rearrangement joins TRBV2 to TRBJ1-5; D remains ambiguous. Trimming left V 0 bases short and J 6 bases short, with 15 bases between. Germline CDR1 is SNHLY and CDR2 is FYNNEI. This CDR3 has 16 residues. CDR3 DNA: TGTGCCAGCAGTGAAGCCTGGGCCCTACGCGGTCAGCCCCAGCATTTT. It yields the protein CASSEAWALRGQPQHF. Full variable domain (rest looked up from reference TRBV2 and TRBJ1-5): EPEVTQTPSHQVTQMGQEVILRCVPISNHLYFYWYRQILGQKVEFLVSFYNNEISEKSEIFDDQFSVERPDGSNFTLKIRSTKLEDSAMYFCASSEAWALRGQPQHFGDGTRLSIL.

This chain connects TRBV5-1 to TRBJ2-5, with D perhaps matching TRBD1 (5 bases). The CDR3 consists of 14 residues. The germline V gene encodes CDR1 SGHRS and CDR2 YFSETQ. The V gene lost 4 bases and the J gene lost 0 bases, with 10 bases spanning the gap. The CDR3 sequence is CASSRQGDQETQYF. Here the CDR3 DNA reads TGCGCCAGCAGCCGCCAAGGGGACCAAGAGACCCAGTACTTC.

The V gene is TRBV20-1, the J gene TRBJ2-7; the D gene could be TRBD1 or TRBD2 (5 bases each). Trimming took off 6 bases at V and 1 base at J, with 13 bases between the two ends. The CDR3 is made up of 13 amino acids. Germline loops: CDR1 DFQATT, CDR2 SNEGSKA (reference sequence). CDR3 DNA sequence: TGCAGTGCCATTGGGACCGCGTCCTACGAGCAGTACGTC. The encoded protein is CSAIGTASYEQYV.

The chain combines TRBV6-5 with TRBJ1-2; tentatively, D is TRBD1 (6 bases). Germline V gives CDR1 MNHEY, CDR2 SVGAGI. Trimming removed 5 bases at V and 4 bases at J, with 17 bases between. The CDR3 is made up of 15 amino acids. The CDR3 loop is CASSDPGTGAYGYTF. CDR3 nucleotide sequence: TGTGCCAGCAGTGACCCTGGGACGGGGGCCTATGGCTACACCTTC.

This clonotype was detected a few times. The rearrangement uses TRBV12-3 or TRBV12-4 and TRBJ1-1; 7 positions agree with TRBD1. V lost 4 bases, J lost 3 bases, and 5 bases stayed unmatched. CDR3 length: 14 amino acids. The CDR3 coding sequence is TGTGCCAGCAGTTGGACAGGTCCTTACACTGAAGCTTTCTTT. Translation: CASSWTGPYTEAFF.

This clonotype was found a few times. The chain carries TRBV6-2 or TRBV6-3 and TRBJ1-2, with a weak D call TRBD1 (6 bases). Germline lookup yields CDR1 MNHEY and CDR2 SVGEGT. V lost 6 bases and J lost 4, with 18 bases in between. This CDR3 is 15 amino acids long. Here the CDR3 DNA reads TGTGCCAGCAGATCGGCCGGGGACAACTTCTATGGCTACACCTTC. Its protein product is CASRSAGDNFYGYTF.

This clonotype was seen a few times. V and J are TRBV20-1 and TRBJ1-2; D gene ambiguous. CDR3 length equals 12 residues. Germline V gene data show CDR1 as DFQATT and CDR2 as SNEGSKA (reference sequence). The V gene lost 0 bases and the J gene lost 8 bases, with 10 bases spanning the gap. CDR3 DNA: TGCAGTGCTAGAGACCCCGGGGAGGGCTACACCTTC. Amino acids: CSARDPGEGYTF.

The genes are TRBV28 and TRBJ1-1; 8 nucleotides match TRBD1. After removal of 6 bases from V and 4 bases from J, the junction contained 7 bases not matched to a gene. Germline-derived CDR1 and CDR2 are MDHEN and SYDVKM. The CDR3 has 14 amino acids. In DNA form, the CDR3 reads TGTGCCAGCAGACTGACAGGGGAGGTCACTGAAGCTTTCTTT. This codes for CASRLTGEVTEAFF.

This clonotype was counted only a few times. The rearrangement links TRBV10-3 to TRBJ2-1; no clear D gene. Germline CDR1 reads ENHRY; CDR2 reads SYGVKD. V shed 7 bases and J shed 9 bases, with 25 bases lying between them. This CDR3 contains 16 residues. This CDR3 is CAIMAHGESVPGEQFF. Written as DNA, the CDR3 is TGTGCCATCATGGCCCATGGCGAGTCTGTGCCAGGTGAGCAGTTCTTC.

This clonotype was counted ten times or more. The chain combines TRBV5-5 with TRBJ2-5, with D perhaps given as TRBD1 or TRBD2 (5 bases each). Trimming stripped 4 bases from V and 0 bases from J, with 7 bases between. Per germline, CDR1 SGHKS and CDR2 YYEKEE (reference sequence). CDR3 length: 13 residues. In nucleotides, the CDR3 is TGTGCCAGCAGCACGGGACACCAAGAGACCCAGTACTTC. Translated: CASSTGHQETQYF. Supplemented by reference TRBV5-5 and TRBJ2-5, the full variable domain reads DAGVTQSPTHLIKTRGQQVTLRCSPISGHKSVSWYQQVLGQGPQFIFQYYEKEERGRGNFPDRFSARQFPNYSSELNVNALLLGDSALYLCASSTGHQETQYFGPGTRLLVL.

The CDR3 nucleotides read TGCAGTGCCCTGGGGACACCTAACACCGGGGAGCTGTTTTTT. This codes for CSALGTPNTGELFF. The chain employs TRBV29-1 and TRBJ2-2, with D perhaps matching TRBD1 (6 bases). The CDR3 runs 14 residues. CDR1 is SQVTM, CDR2 ANQGSEA, per germline.

The V call is TRBV5-5, the J call TRBJ1-1, with 12 positions matching TRBD1. Germline trimming cut 0 bases from V and 3 bases from J; bases unmatched to any gene: 9. Germline V gene sequence: CDR1 SGHKS, CDR2 YYEKEE (reference sequence). This CDR3 spans 18 amino acids. In nucleotides, the CDR3 is TGTGCCAGCAGCTTGGTTAGGGGACAGGGGGCTGCAGACACTGAAGCTTTCTTT. Protein sequence: CASSLVRGQGAADTEAFF. The whole variable domain, remainder taken from reference TRBV5-5 and TRBJ1-1, is DAGVTQSPTHLIKTRGQQVTLRCSPISGHKSVSWYQQVLGQGPQFIFQYYEKEERGRGNFPDRFSARQFPNYSSELNVNALLLGDSALYLCASSLVRGQGAADTEAFFGQGTRLTVV.

By share, this clonotype counts as medium-sized. This chain's CDR3 is CAISESRTQETQYF. CDR3 nucleotide sequence: TGTGCCATCAGTGAGTCGCGGACGCAAGAGACCCAGTACTTC. This chain connects TRBV10-3 to TRBJ2-5; D uncertain. Trimming removed 0 bases from V and 2 bases from J, with 7 bases in between. Germline-derived CDR1 and CDR2 are ENHRY and SYGVKD. This CDR3 has 14 amino acids.

This clonotype was counted only a few times. Written as DNA, the CDR3 is TGTGCCAGCAGCCCTTGGCAGGGTTCCTACGAGCAGTACGTC. Protein sequence: CASSPWQGSYEQYV. The chain combines TRBV5-5 with TRBJ2-7; the D gene is possibly TRBD1 (5 bases). V lost 4 bases and J lost 1, with 12 bases in between. The CDR3 is made up of 14 amino acids. The germline gives CDR1 SGHKS, CDR2 YYEKEE (reference sequence).

This chain uses TRBV6-2 or TRBV6-3 with TRBJ2-7, with 15 bases fitting TRBD2. V gave up 8 bases and J gave up 0 bases; unmatched junction bases: 8. This CDR3 region has 17 residues. The germline V gene encodes CDR1 MNHEY and CDR2 SVGEGT. The CDR3 reads CASAGTSGGKSSYEQYF. In DNA form, the CDR3 reads TGTGCCAGCGCCGGGACTAGCGGGGGGAAGAGCTCCTACGAGCAGTACTTC.

This clonotype was observed a handful of times. The chain joins TRBV7-2 to TRBJ2-5, with 8 nucleotides matching TRBD1. Looked up from germline, CDR1 is SGHTA and CDR2 is FQGNSA. CDR3 length: 17 residues. V gave up 2 bases and J gave up 5 bases; unmatched junction bases: 13. In DNA, the CDR3 is TGTGCCAGCAGCTTAATCTTTCAGGGGGCGTATTTGGAGACCCAGTACTTC. Amino acids: CASSLIFQGAYLETQYF.

This clonotype came up a few times. The chain employs TRBV7-9 and TRBJ1-2; tentative D call: TRBD1 (5 bases). The CDR3 runs 17 residues. The germline V gene has CDR1 SEHNR and CDR2 FQNEAQ (reference sequence). V was clipped by 5 bases and J by 0 bases, with 19 bases between them. CDR3 DNA sequence: TGTGCCAGCAGCCCCCGGGGGTTACAACGGGCTAACTATGGCTACACCTTC. Translating gives CASSPRGLQRANYGYTF.

CDR3 coding DNA: TGCAGTGCTCCGGGCGCCAGGTTGCTCACTGAAGCTTTCTTT. The encoded protein is CSAPGARLLTEAFF. This chain links TRBV20-1 with TRBJ1-1; D gene uncertain. Germline CDR1 and CDR2: DFQATT and SNEGSKA (reference sequence). V was trimmed by 5 bases and J by 4 bases, leaving 17 bases between them. CDR3 length equals 14 residues.

The sample holds a few counts of this clonotype. The CDR3 loop reads CASSLLFREPQETQYF. The DNA of the CDR3 is TGTGCCAGCAGCCTTCTTTTTCGGGAACCACAAGAGACCCAGTACTTC. This chain uses TRBV7-2 with TRBJ2-5; D might be TRBD2 (5 bases). With 5 bases removed from V and 2 bases from J, the gap between germline ends came to 18 bases. Germline loops: CDR1 SGHTA, CDR2 FQGNSA. This CDR3 has 16 amino acids.